This TCR beta chain was recovered during a study of blood T cell repertoires in COVID-19 (dated by TCRdb to about 2020). In terms of the full investigation: Samples from collaborators originated in the United States, Italy and Spain and spanned both the acute and convalescent phases of COVID-19. The material from the prospective study consisted of cDNA or gDNA derived from T cells, B-cell-depleted T cells, or PBMCs. Deeply sampled blood TCRbeta repertoires from subjects exposed to, actively infected with, or recovered from COVID-19 were included in the dataset. The repertoires were made available in a free public database intended to serve as a resource for research on the immune response to SARS-CoV-2. The samples were drawn from two sources: the first 160 participants of the ongoing ImmuneRACE study, and over 1,000 subjects contributed by 6 global collaborators. Sample metadata almost always included a de-identified subject ID, COVID-19 status, age in years and sex. Where available, HLA class I and class II types were obtained from metadata supplied by the sample provider rather than from assay-based typing. Paper-wide results and their limitations: The quantity of clinical and demographic metadata differed by source and by participant and was supplied without curation.

Collaborating institutions collected whole blood in K2EDTA tubes following their own protocols. For TCRbeta analysis, collaborators shipped samples in one of three forms: frozen whole blood, isolated PBMCs, or DNA extracted from either of those sample types. To note about this clone: It lacks a known antigen. No base quality values were provided; no much bigger clone lies one nucleotide off.

TCRbeta CDR3 regions were amplified from genomic DNA using the immunoSEQ Assay, a bias-controlled multiplex PCR. The paper's processing steps were these. The number of nucleated cells in each sample was estimated from the amplification of reference gene primers within the assay. Sequence reads were collapsed and filtered to measure the absolute abundance of every unique TCRbeta CDR3 rearrangement. For each sample, productive Simpson clonality was calculated as the square root of Simpson's diversity index over productive rearrangements. Not all clones reach the TCRdb copy of this immuneACCESS table, which keeps in-frame sequences only. Checked studies attribute under half of the gap to unresolved V genes and leave the rest unexplained. That table is the source of V, J and clone size, and D and trimming were worked out from the DNA. Present in this sample are tens of thousands of clones, about 88% of which were seen just once. In total, the top ten clones hold 13% of the sample.

This TCR derives from a man aged 65 to 79 with active COVID-19. The sample taken for sequencing was peripheral blood.

The base sequence is TGTGCCTGGAACGGGCGGAGACTATCGAGCTCCTACAATGAGCAGTTCTTC. It translates to CAWNGRRLSSSYNEQFF. This chain is built from TRBV30 and TRBJ2-1; the D gene is perhaps TRBD2, on 5 matching bases. The junction shows trimming of 4 bases on V and 0 bases on J, plus 19 bases between the germline ends. From a lookup of the germline V gene (reference sequence), CDR1 and CDR2 are GTSNPN and SVGIG. The CDR3 sequence holds 17 residues, the cysteine and phenylalanine included. Only the CDR3 region is kept as DNA, spanning 51 bases read in frame from base 1.